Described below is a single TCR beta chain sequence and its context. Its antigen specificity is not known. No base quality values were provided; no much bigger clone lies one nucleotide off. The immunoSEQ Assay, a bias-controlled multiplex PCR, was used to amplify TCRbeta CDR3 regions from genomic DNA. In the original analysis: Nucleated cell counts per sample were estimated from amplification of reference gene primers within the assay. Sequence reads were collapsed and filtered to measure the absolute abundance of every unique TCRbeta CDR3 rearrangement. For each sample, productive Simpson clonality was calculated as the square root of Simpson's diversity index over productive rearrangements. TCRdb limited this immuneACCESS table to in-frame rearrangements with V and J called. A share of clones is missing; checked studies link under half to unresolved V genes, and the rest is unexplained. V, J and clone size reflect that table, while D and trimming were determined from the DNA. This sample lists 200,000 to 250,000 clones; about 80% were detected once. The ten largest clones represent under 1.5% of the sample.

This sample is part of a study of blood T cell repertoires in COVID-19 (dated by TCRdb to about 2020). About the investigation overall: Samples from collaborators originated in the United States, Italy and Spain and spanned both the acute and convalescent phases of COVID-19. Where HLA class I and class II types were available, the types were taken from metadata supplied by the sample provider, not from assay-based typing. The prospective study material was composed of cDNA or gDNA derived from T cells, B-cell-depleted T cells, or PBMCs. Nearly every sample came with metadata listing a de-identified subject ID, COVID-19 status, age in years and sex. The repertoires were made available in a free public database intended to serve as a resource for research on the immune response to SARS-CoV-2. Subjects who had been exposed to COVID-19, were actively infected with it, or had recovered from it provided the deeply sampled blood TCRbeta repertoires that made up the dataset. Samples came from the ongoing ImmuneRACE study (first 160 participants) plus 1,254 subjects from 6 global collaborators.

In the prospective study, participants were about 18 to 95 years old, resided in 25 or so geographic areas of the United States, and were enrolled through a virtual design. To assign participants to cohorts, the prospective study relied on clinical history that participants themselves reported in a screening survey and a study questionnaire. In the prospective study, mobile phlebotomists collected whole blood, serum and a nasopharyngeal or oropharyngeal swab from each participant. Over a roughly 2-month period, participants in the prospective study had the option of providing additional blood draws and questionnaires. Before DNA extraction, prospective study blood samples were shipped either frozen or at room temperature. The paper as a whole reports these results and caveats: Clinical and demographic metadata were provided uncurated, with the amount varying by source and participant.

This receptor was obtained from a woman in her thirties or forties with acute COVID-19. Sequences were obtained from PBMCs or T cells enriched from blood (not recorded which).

The CDR3 region has the sequence CAIRSGTGAYEQYF. The nucleotide sequence reads TGTGCCATCAGATCCGGGACAGGGGCCTACGAGCAGTACTTC. The chain links TRBV10-3 with TRBJ2-7; the central 10 bases match TRBD1. Including cysteine and phenylalanine, the CDR3 has 14 amino acids. Here the CDR3 DNA is all that survives: 42 bases in frame from base 1. CDR1 ENHRY and CDR2 SYGVKD are derived from the germline V gene. Trimmed from V: 6 bases; trimmed from J: 2 bases; junction bases lacking a gene match: 4.